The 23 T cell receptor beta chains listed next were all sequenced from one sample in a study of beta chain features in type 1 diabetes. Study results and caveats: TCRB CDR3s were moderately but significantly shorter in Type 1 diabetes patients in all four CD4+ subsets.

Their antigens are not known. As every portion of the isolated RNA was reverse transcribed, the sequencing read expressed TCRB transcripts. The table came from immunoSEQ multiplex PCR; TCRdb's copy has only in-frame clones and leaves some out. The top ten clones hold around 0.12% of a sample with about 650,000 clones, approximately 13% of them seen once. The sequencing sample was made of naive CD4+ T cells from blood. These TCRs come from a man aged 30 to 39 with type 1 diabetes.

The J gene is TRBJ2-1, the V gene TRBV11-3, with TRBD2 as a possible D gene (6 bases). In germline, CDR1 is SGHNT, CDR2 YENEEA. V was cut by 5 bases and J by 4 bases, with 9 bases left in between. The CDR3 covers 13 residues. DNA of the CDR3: TGTGCCAGCAGCCGCCGGGAGTACAATGAGCAGTTCTTC. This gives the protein CASSRREYNEQFF. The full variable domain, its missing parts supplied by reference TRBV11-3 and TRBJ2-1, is EAGVVQSPRYKIIEKKQPVAFWCNPISGHNTLYWYLQNLGQGPELLIRYENEEAVDDSQLPKDRFSAERLKGVDSTLKIQPAELGDSAVYLCASSRREYNEQFFGPGTRLTVL.

The CDR3 protein is CASSQWTGGNNEQFF. The CDR3 DNA follows: TGCGCCAGCAGCCAGTGGACAGGGGGTAACAATGAGCAGTTCTTC. The chain combines TRBV4-3 with TRBJ2-1; 10 bases match TRBD1. CDR3 length equals 15 residues. The junction had 4 bases not matched to a gene; V was cut back by 3 bases and J by 5 bases. The V gene's germline CDR1 is LGHNA and CDR2 YSLEER.

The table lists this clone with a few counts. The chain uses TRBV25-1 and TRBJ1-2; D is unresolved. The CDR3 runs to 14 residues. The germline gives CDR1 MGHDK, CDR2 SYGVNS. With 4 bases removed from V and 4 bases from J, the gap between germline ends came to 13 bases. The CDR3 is CASSGAPETYGYTF. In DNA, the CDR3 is TGTGCCAGCAGTGGGGCCCCAGAGACCTATGGCTACACCTTC.

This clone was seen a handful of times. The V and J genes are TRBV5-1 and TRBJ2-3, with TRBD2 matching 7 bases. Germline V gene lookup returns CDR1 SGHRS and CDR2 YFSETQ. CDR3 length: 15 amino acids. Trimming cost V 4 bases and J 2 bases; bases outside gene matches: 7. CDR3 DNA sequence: TGCGCCAGCAGCGAAGCGGGGCAAAACACAGATACGCAGTATTTT. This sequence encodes CASSEAGQNTDTQYF.

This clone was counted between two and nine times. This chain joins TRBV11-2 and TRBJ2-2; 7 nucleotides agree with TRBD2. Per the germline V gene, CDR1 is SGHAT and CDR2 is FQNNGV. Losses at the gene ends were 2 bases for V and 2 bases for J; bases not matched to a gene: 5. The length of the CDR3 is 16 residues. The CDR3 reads CASSLSGGLNTGELFF. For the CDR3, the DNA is TGTGCCAGCAGCTTATCCGGGGGACTAAACACCGGGGAGCTGTTTTTT.

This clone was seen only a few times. The CDR3: CASSVGEGESIQYF. The CDR3, as DNA: TGTGCCAGCAGCGTAGGGGAAGGGGAAAGCATTCAGTACTTC. The chain has TRBV9 and TRBJ2-4; TRBD1 is a possible D gene (5 bases). Trimming took off 0 bases at V and 9 bases at J, with 13 bases between the two ends. The CDR3 sequence is 14 residues long. Germline V CDR1 and CDR2: SGDLS, YYNGEE. The variable domain in full, completed from reference TRBV9 and TRBJ2-4, reads DSGVTQTPKHLITATGQRVTLRCSPRSGDLSVYWYQQSLDQGLQFLIQYYNGEERAKGNILERFSAQQFPDLHSELNLSSLELGDSALYFCASSVGEGESIQYFGAGTRLSVL.

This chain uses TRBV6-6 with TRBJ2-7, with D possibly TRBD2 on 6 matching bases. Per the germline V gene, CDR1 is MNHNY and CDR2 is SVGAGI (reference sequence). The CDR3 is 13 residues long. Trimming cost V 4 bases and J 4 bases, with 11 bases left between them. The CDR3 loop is CASSSSEGYEQYF. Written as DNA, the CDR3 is TGTGCCAGCAGTTCCTCGGAGGGGTACGAGCAGTACTTC.

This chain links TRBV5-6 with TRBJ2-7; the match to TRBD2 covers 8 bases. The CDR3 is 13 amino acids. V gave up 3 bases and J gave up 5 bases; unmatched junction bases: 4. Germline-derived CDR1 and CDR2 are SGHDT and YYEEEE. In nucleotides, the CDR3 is TGTGCCAGCAGCTCGGGGGGGCCGGACGAGCAGTACTTC. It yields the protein CASSSGGPDEQYF.

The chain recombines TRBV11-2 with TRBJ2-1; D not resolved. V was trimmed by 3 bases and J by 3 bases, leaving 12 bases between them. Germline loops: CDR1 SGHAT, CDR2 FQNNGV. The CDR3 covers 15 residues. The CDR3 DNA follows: TGTGCCAGCAGCTTCGGAAGCCAAGGCTACAATGAGCAGTTCTTC. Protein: CASSFGSQGYNEQFF.

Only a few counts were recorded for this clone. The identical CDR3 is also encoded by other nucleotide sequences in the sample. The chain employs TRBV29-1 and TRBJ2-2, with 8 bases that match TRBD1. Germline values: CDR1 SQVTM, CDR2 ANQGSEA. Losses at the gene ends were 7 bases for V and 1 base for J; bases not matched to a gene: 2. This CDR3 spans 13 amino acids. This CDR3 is CSGGQGNTGELFF. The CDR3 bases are TGCAGCGGTGGACAGGGGAACACCGGGGAGCTGTTTTTT.

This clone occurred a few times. The CDR3 DNA is TGTGCTAGTGGTTTGGTAGACGGGAGGACAGGGGGCGGATCGAAAAACACTGAAGCTTTCTTT. Translated, it gives CASGLVDGRTGGGSKNTEAFF. The V and J genes are TRBV12-5 and TRBJ1-1; 11 positions agree with TRBD1. Germline CDR1 reads LGHNT; CDR2 reads FRNRAP. The CDR3 loop spans 21 amino acids. J was trimmed by 2 bases and V by 0 bases; bases with no gene match: 17.

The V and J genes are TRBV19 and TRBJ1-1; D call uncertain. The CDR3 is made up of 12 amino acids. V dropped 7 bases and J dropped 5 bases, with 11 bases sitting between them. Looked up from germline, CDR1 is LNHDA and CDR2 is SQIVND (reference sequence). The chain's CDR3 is CASKGLSTEAFF. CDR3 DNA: TGTGCCAGTAAAGGGCTGAGTACTGAAGCTTTCTTT.

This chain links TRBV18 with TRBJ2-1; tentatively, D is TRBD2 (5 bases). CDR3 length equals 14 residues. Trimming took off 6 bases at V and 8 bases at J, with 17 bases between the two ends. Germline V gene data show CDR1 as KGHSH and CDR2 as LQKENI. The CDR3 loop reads CASSQDNAGDEQFF. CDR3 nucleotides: TGTGCCAGCTCGCAGGATAACGCCGGGGATGAGCAGTTCTTC.

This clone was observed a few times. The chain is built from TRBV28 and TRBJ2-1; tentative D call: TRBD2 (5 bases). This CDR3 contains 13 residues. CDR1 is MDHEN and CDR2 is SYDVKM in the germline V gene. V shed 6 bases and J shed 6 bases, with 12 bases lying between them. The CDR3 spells CASRSTGTNEQFF. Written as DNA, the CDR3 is TGTGCCAGCAGATCGACGGGAACCAATGAGCAGTTCTTC.

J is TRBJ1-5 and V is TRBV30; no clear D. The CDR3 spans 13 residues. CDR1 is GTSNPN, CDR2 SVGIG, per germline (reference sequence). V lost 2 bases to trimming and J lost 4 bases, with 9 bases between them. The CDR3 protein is CAWSQDLNQPQHF. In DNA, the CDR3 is TGTGCCTGGAGTCAGGACCTAAATCAGCCCCAGCATTTT.

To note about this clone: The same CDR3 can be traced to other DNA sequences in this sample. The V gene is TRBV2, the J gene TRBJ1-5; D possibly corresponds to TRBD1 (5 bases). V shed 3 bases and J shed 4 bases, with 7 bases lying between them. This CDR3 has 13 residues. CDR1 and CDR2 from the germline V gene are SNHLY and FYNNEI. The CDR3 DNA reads TGTGCCAGCAGTGAGGGGGGGAATCAGCCCCAGCATTTT. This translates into CASSEGGNQPQHF.

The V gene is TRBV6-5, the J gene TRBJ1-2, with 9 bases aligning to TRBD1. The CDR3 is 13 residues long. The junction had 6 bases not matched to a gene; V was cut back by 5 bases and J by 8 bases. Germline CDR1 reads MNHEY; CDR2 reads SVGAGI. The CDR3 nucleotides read TGTGCCAGCAGTCGGGACAGGGCTCTCGGCTACACCTTC. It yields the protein CASSRDRALGYTF.

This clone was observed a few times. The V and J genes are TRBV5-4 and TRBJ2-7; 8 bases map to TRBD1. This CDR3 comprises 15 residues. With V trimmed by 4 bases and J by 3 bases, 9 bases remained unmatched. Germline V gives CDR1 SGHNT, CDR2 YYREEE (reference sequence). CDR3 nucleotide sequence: TGTGCCAGCAGCGTAATAGGACAGGGTTACTACGAGCAGTACTTC. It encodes CASSVIGQGYYEQYF. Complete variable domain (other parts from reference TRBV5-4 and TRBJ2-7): ETGVTQSPTHLIKTRGQQVTLRCSSQSGHNTVSWYQQALGQGPQFIFQYYREEENGRGNFPPRFSGLQFPNYSSELNVNALELDDSALYLCASSVIGQGYYEQYFGPGTRLTVT.

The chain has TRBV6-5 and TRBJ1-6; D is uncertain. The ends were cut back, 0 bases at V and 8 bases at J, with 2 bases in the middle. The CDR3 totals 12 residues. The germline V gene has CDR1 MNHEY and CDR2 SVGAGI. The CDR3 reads CASSYSDSPLHF. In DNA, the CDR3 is TGTGCCAGCAGTTACTCGGATTCACCCCTCCACTTT.

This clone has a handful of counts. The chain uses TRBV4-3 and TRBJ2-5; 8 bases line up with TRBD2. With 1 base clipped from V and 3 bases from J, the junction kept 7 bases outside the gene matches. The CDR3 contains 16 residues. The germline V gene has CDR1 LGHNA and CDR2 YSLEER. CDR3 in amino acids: CASSQGKRSGEETQYF. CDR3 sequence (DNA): TGCGCCAGCAGCCAAGGAAAGCGTAGCGGGGAAGAGACCCAGTACTTC.

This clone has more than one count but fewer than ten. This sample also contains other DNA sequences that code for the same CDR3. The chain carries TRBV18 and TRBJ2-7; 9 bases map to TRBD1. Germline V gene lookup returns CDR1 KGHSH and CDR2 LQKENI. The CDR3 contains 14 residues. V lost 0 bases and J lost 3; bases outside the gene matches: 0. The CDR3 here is CASSPPGQGYEQYF. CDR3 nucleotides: TGTGCCAGCTCACCACCGGGACAGGGCTACGAGCAGTACTTC.

Here the CDR3 reads CAISEPSGTGVTYEQYF. In nucleotides, the CDR3 is TGTGCCATCAGTGAGCCTTCCGGGACAGGGGTCACCTACGAGCAGTACTTC. This chain uses TRBV10-3 with TRBJ2-7, with 10 positions matching TRBD1. There are 17 residues in the CDR3. CDR1 ENHRY and CDR2 SYGVKD come from the germline V gene. V shed 2 bases, J shed 2 bases, and the junction held 9 bases outside the gene matches.

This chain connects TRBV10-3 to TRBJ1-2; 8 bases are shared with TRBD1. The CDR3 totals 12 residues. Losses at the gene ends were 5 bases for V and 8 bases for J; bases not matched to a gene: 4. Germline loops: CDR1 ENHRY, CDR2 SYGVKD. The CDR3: CAISQGAEGYTF. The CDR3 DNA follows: TGTGCCATCAGTCAGGGGGCAGAGGGCTACACCTTC.